Presented here are 27 T cell receptor beta chains from one specimen sequenced in a study of blood T cell repertoires in COVID-19 (dated by TCRdb to the early 2020s). The library was obtained by the immunoSEQ multiplex PCR assay. Imported from immuneACCESS, the table was reduced by TCRdb to in-frame sequences with V and J called. These copies leave out some clones; in studies compared against another copy, an unresolved V gene accounts for under half, and the cause of the remainder is not known. A total of under 250,000 clones appear in this sample, over 70% of them only once. Clones ranked in the top ten supply about 7.4% of the sample. The material sequenced was peripheral blood. The receptors originated from a woman aged 45-60 years with acute or convalescent COVID-19.

This rearrangement joins TRBV15 to TRBJ2-3; weak D call: TRBD2 (5 bases). Trimming shortened V by 5 bases and J by 6 bases, and 18 bases separated the two germline ends. In germline, CDR1 is LNHNV, CDR2 YYDKDF (reference sequence). The CDR3 runs to 15 residues. The CDR3 spells CATSPGRPGMDTQYF. CDR3 in DNA: TGTGCCACCAGCCCAGGTCGCCCGGGAATGGATACGCAGTATTTT.

The chain couples TRBV12-3 or TRBV12-4 to TRBJ2-7; 7 positions match TRBD2. The V gene end was trimmed by 3 bases and the J gene end by 2 bases; junction bases not matched to a gene: 1. CDR3 length: 13 residues. CDR3 residues: CASSFGGAYEQYF. The CDR3 DNA follows: TGTGCCAGCAGTTTTGGGGGGGCCTACGAGCAGTACTTC.

The rearrangement joins TRBV30 to TRBJ1-1, with D tentatively TRBD1 (6 bases). This CDR3 has 12 residues. With 5 bases removed from V and 4 bases from J, the gap between germline ends came to 11 bases. The germline gives CDR1 GTSNPN, CDR2 SVGIG (reference sequence). The CDR3 loop reads CAWSGVGTEAFF. DNA of the CDR3: TGTGCCTGGTCAGGGGTAGGCACTGAAGCTTTCTTT.

In this sample, this clone turned up once. The chain carries TRBV19 and TRBJ1-1; 10 bases align to TRBD1. Germline loops: CDR1 LNHDA, CDR2 SQIVND (reference sequence). The V segment lost 4 bases and the J segment 6 bases; nucleotides outside the gene matches: 8. This CDR3 contains 15 residues. CDR3 nucleotide sequence: TGTGCCAGTAGTACGCCGGGACAGGGGATTTCTGAAGCTTTCTTT. Its protein is CASSTPGQGISEAFF.

The chain couples TRBV27 to TRBJ2-2; tentatively, D is TRBD2 (6 bases). Per the germline V gene, CDR1 is MNHEY and CDR2 is SMNVEV (reference sequence). The CDR3 extends over 15 amino acids. Trimming took off 6 bases at V and 1 base at J, with 12 bases between the two ends. The DNA for the CDR3 is TGTGCCAGCAGCACCTTGGGGGGGAACACCGGGGAGCTGTTTTTT. Protein sequence: CASSTLGGNTGELFF.

The V gene is TRBV19, the J gene TRBJ2-2; 10 positions match TRBD2. Germline CDR1 and CDR2: LNHDA and SQIVND (reference sequence). V dropped 3 bases and J dropped 2; count of bases not matched to a gene: 6. The CDR3 totals 17 residues. The CDR3 region has the DNA TGTGCCAGTAGTATCTCGAGCGGGAGGGTCAACACCGGGGAGCTGTTTTTT. Translating gives CASSISSGRVNTGELFF.

The chain uses TRBV20-1 and TRBJ2-1, with D uncertain. CDR1 and CDR2 (germline): DFQATT, SNEGSKA (reference sequence). The length of the CDR3 is 10 residues. V was trimmed by 6 bases and J by 10 bases, leaving 10 bases between them. This CDR3 is CSAIAGEQFF. The CDR3 coding sequence is TGCAGTGCCATAGCTGGCGAGCAGTTCTTC.

The V and J genes are TRBV4-2 and TRBJ2-7; D uncertain. Trimming took off 4 bases at V and 7 bases at J, with 20 bases between the two ends. Per germline, CDR1 LGHNA and CDR2 YNFKEQ. The CDR3 has 15 residues. The DNA for the CDR3 is TGTGCCAGCAGCCCGACATTTGGGCCCTGGGTGGAGCAGTACTTC. The encoded protein is CASSPTFGPWVEQYF.

The gene calls are TRBV7-2 and TRBJ2-7; D is unclear. V lost 6 bases to trimming and J lost 5 bases, with 17 bases between them. Germline CDR1 reads SGHTA; CDR2 reads FQGNSA. This CDR3 contains 14 residues. Here the CDR3 reads CASSIHVPTNEQYF. In nucleotides, the CDR3 is TGTGCCAGCAGTATACATGTCCCCACCAACGAGCAGTACTTC. Supplemented by reference TRBV7-2 and TRBJ2-7, the full variable domain reads GAGVSQSPSNKVTEKGKDVELRCDPISGHTALYWYRQSLGQGLEFLIYFQGNSAPDKSGLPSDRFSAERTGGSVSTLTIQRTQQEDSAVYLCASSIHVPTNEQYFGPGTRLTVT.

The rearrangement uses TRBV14 and TRBJ2-7; TRBD2 matches at 8 bases. J gave up 3 bases and V 4 bases, and 8 bases lay outside the gene matches. CDR1 and CDR2 from the germline V gene are SGHDN and FVKESK. This CDR3 has 15 amino acids. CDR3 in amino acids: CASSLSGGQSYEQYF. CDR3 in DNA: TGTGCCAGCAGCCTAAGCGGGGGCCAGAGCTACGAGCAGTACTTC.

The gene calls are TRBV6-5 and TRBJ1-1; a possible D gene is TRBD1 (6 bases). This CDR3 contains 15 residues. Germline V gives CDR1 MNHEY, CDR2 SVGAGI. Trimming removed 4 bases from V and 4 bases from J, with 16 bases in between. CDR3 sequence (DNA): TGTGCCAGCAGTTTCGCAGGGGCCTCGGGCACTGAAGCTTTCTTT. Amino acids: CASSFAGASGTEAFF.

This clone was observed at least ten times. V gene TRBV10-3 combines with J gene TRBJ1-1; 11 bases map to TRBD1. Germline V gives CDR1 ENHRY, CDR2 SYGVKD. The length of the CDR3 is 15 residues. Trimming cost V 1 base and J 3 bases; bases outside gene matches: 1. CDR3 bases: TGTGCCATCAGTGAGTTGGGACAGGGGGACACTGAAGCTTTCTTT. Protein product: CAISELGQGDTEAFF.

The V gene is TRBV2, the J gene TRBJ1-4, with 11 positions matching TRBD1. The CDR3 is made up of 14 amino acids. Trimming at V came to 3 bases and at J to 7 bases, leaving 1 base not matched to a gene. Germline loops: CDR1 SNHLY, CDR2 FYNNEI. The CDR3 region is CASSEDRGREKLFF. The CDR3 nucleotides are TGTGCCAGCAGTGAGGACAGGGGGCGTGAAAAACTGTTTTTT.

The V and J genes are TRBV19 and TRBJ2-1; 8 positions agree with TRBD2. The ends lost 7 bases at V and 7 bases at J; junction bases unmatched: 9. The CDR3 covers 14 residues. Germline V gene lookup returns CDR1 LNHDA and CDR2 SQIVND (reference sequence). The CDR3 sequence is CASTAGRAKNEQFF. DNA for the CDR3: TGTGCCAGTACCGCCGGGAGGGCGAAGAATGAGCAGTTCTTC.

This clone was seen a single time. The chain links TRBV6-5 to TRBJ2-7, with D possibly being TRBD1 (6 bases). The V gene's germline CDR1 is MNHEY and CDR2 SVGAGI. Trimming removed 6 bases at V and 0 bases at J, with 15 bases between. The CDR3 runs to 15 residues. CDR3 sequence reads: CASRLDRISSYEQYF. The CDR3 nucleotides are TGTGCCAGCAGACTGGACAGAATAAGCTCCTACGAGCAGTACTTC.

The genes are TRBV5-4 and TRBJ2-2; 12 bases map to TRBD2. V shed 5 bases and J 6 bases; nucleotides not matched to a gene: 11. CDR3 length equals 17 residues. From germline, CDR1 is SGHNT and CDR2 YYREEE (reference sequence). CDR3 sequence: CASSYTRLAGDPGELFF. CDR3 DNA: TGTGCCAGCAGTTATACTCGACTAGCGGGAGACCCCGGGGAGCTGTTTTTT.

This chain joins TRBV9 and TRBJ1-1; perhaps TRBD1 as D (6 bases). Trimming took off 4 bases at V and 3 bases at J, with 19 bases between the two ends. CDR1 and CDR2 (germline): SGDLS, YYNGEE. The CDR3 extends over 16 amino acids. This CDR3 reads CASSPPGAVVDTEAFF. In nucleotides, the CDR3 is TGTGCCAGCAGCCCCCCAGGGGCGGTTGTTGACACTGAAGCTTTCTTT.

The chain recombines TRBV7-8 with TRBJ1-5, with 12 bases lining up with TRBD1. Germline CDR1 is SGHVS and CDR2 is FQNEAQ. J gave up 7 bases and V 5 bases, and 6 bases lay outside the gene matches. The CDR3 runs to 15 residues. This CDR3 reads CASSPTGTGGQPQHF. The DNA of the CDR3 is TGTGCCAGCAGCCCAACCGGGACAGGGGGCCAGCCCCAGCATTTT.

The CDR3 is CAWKAGPRTSEAFF. The CDR3 nucleotides are TGTGCCTGGAAGGCGGGACCGAGAACTTCTGAAGCTTTCTTT. The V gene is TRBV30, the J gene TRBJ1-1; TRBD1 might be the D (5 bases). Trimming pared 4 bases from V and 6 bases from J, leaving 18 bases between. The CDR3 consists of 14 residues. Germline CDR1 and CDR2: GTSNPN and SVGIG (reference sequence).

The chain is built from TRBV6-2 or TRBV6-3 and TRBJ2-3; no firm D call. CDR3 length: 14 residues. The V end was cut by 2 bases, the J end by 7 bases, with 13 bases between. Germline V gives CDR1 MNHEY, CDR2 SVGEGT. The CDR3 nucleotides are TGTGCCAGCAGTTACGGGCAGCTGTCTAATACGCAGTATTTT. It yields the protein CASSYGQLSNTQYF.

The genes are TRBV6-4 and TRBJ2-7; 8 bases agree with TRBD2. Germline loops: CDR1 MRHNA, CDR2 SNTAGT. The V gene end was trimmed by 8 bases and the J gene end by 2 bases; junction bases not matched to a gene: 14. The CDR3 length is 16 residues. DNA for the CDR3: TGTGCCAGCCCCCTGGGAGAGCGGGAGTTGCCCTACGAGCAGTACTTC. Its protein product is CASPLGERELPYEQYF.

This clone was seen once. The J gene is TRBJ1-4, the V gene TRBV7-8, with D possibly matching TRBD1 (6 bases). Per germline, CDR1 SGHVS and CDR2 FQNEAQ. V was cut by 6 bases and J by 8 bases, with 19 bases left in between. This CDR3 comprises 15 residues. The CDR3 DNA is TGTGCCAGCAGTCGCACCGGGACAATTAACGAAAAACTGTTTTTT. Protein sequence: CASSRTGTINEKLFF.

The chain employs TRBV10-1 and TRBJ2-1, with TRBD2 matching over 12 bases. Germline assignment: CDR1 WNHNN and CDR2 SYGVQD (reference sequence). CDR3 length: 17 residues. Trimming at V came to 4 bases and at J to 0 bases, leaving 4 bases not matched to a gene. CDR3 nucleotides: TGCGCCAGCAGTGCTGGACTAGCGGGGTCCTCCTACAATGAGCAGTTCTTC. Residues: CASSAGLAGSSYNEQFF.

This clone appeared a few times. The sample carries other DNA sequences with the same CDR3. This chain links TRBV4-2 with TRBJ2-5; 13 bases match TRBD2. Germline CDR1 is LGHNA and CDR2 is YNFKEQ. The CDR3 sequence is 16 residues long. V shed 4 bases, J shed 2 bases, and the junction held 4 bases outside the gene matches. The CDR3 protein is CASSPTSGRDQETQYF. The CDR3 DNA sequence: TGTGCCAGCAGCCCTACTAGCGGGAGGGATCAAGAGACCCAGTACTTC.

The chain recombines TRBV7-2 with TRBJ2-5; no clear D. V gave up 5 bases and J gave up 5 bases, with 9 bases separating them. This CDR3 is built from 12 residues. CDR1 and CDR2 from the germline V gene are SGHTA and FQGNSA. CDR3 DNA: TGTGCCAGCAGCCCAACGGAGGAGACCCAGTACTTC. It is translated as CASSPTEETQYF.

The chain employs TRBV6-1 and TRBJ1-6; no definite D call. The V gene's germline CDR1 is MNHNS and CDR2 SASEGT. The CDR3 length is 16 residues. Trimming took 1 base from V and 3 from J, leaving 10 bases between them. CDR3 bases: TGTGCCAGCAGTGAAGGCACGGCGGACTATAATTCACCCCTCCACTTT. Translation: CASSEGTADYNSPLHF.

V gene TRBV24-1 combines with J gene TRBJ1-5; TRBD1 aligns across 7 bases. Germline V lookup: CDR1 KGHDR, CDR2 SFDVKD. Losses at the gene ends were 5 bases for V and 7 bases for J; bases not matched to a gene: 4. The CDR3 is 13 amino acids. The CDR3 region is CATSATGKQPQHF. CDR3 nucleotides: TGTGCCACCAGTGCGACAGGGAAACAGCCCCAGCATTTT.